This entry is about one TCR beta chain. This CDR3 region has 15 residues. CDR1 and CDR2 from the germline V gene are WSHSY and SAAADI. TCRdb reprocessed the 5' RACE reads and keeps a single row for each CDR3 protein, giving no DNA. Its listing shows 440,000 or so distinct CDR3 sequences. This sample is drawn from a study of T cells expressing NK-cell markers. About the study: Sequencing of TCR beta repertoires drew on sorted CD3+CD56+NKG2C+, CD3+CD56+NKG2C- and CD3+CD56-NKG2C+ T cells.

The sequencing sample was made of blood T cells: a sorted CD56 or NKG2C T cell subset, CD4+ or CD8+ T cells, or bulk PBMC T cells (not recorded which). The receptor comes from a woman aged 18-70 years in good health. The gene calls are TRBV10-2 and TRBJ1-5. CDR3 residues: CASSEVGLVDQPQHF.